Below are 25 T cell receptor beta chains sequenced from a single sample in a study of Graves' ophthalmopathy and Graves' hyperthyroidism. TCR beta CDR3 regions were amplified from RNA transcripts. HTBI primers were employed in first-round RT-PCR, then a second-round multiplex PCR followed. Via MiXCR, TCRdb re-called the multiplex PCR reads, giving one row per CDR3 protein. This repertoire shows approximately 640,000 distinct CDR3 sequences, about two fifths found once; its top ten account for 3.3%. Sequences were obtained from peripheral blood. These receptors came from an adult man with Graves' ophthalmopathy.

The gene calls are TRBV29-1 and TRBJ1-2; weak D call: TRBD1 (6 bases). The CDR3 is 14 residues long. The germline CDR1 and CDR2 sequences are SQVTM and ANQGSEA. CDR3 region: CSARGEGDGYGYTF. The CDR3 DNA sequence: TGCAGTGCGAGGGGAGAGGGGGACGGCTATGGCTACACCTTC.

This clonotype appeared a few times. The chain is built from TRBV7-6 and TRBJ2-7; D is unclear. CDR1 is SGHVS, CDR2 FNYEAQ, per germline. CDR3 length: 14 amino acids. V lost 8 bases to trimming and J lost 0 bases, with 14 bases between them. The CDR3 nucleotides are TGTGCCAGCTCAATCGGACCAAGCTCCTACGAGCAGTACTTC. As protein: CASSIGPSSYEQYF.

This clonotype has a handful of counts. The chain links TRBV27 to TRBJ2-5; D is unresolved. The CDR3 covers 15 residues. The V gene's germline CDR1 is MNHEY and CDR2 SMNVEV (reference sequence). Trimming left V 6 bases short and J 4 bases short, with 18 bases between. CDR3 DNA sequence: TGTGCCAGCAGACAGACAACAACATCGTCAGAGACCCAGTACTTC. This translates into CASRQTTTSSETQYF.

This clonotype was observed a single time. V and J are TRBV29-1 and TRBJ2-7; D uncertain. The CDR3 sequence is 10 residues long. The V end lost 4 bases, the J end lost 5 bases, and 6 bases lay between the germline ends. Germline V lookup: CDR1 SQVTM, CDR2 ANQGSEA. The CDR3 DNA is TGCAGCGTTGGCACGGACGAGCAGTACTTC. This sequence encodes CSVGTDEQYF.

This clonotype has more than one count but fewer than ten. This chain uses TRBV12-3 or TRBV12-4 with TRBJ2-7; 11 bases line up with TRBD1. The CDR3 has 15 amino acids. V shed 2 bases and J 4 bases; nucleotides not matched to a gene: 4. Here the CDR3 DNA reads TGTGCCAGCAGTTTAAAGGGGACAGGGGGGTACGAGCAGTACTTC. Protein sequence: CASSLKGTGGYEQYF.

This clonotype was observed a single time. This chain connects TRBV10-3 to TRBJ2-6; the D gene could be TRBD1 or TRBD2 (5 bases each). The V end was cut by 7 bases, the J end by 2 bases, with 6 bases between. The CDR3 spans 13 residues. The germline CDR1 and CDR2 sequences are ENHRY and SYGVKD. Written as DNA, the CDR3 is TGTGCCATCAAGGGACCTGGGGCCAACGTCCTGACTTTC. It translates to CAIKGPGANVLTF.

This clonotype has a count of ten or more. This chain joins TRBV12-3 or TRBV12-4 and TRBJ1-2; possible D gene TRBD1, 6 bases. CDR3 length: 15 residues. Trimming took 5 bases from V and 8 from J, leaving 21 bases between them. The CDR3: CASSANYRDRGGYTF. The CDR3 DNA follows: TGTGCCAGCAGTGCAAACTACAGGGATCGTGGAGGCTACACCTTC.

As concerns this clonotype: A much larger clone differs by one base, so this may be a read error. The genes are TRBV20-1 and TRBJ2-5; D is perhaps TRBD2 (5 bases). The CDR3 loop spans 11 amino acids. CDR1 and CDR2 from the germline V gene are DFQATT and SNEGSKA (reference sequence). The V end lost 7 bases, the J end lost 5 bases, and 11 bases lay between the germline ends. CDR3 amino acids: CSDRRRETQYF. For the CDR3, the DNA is TGCAGTGATCGGAGGCGGGAGACCCAGTACTTC.

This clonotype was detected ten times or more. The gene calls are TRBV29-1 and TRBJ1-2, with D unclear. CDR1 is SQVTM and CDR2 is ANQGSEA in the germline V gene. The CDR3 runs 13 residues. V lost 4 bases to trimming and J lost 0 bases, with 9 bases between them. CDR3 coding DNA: TGCAGCGTTGGGTCTTCAGCTAACTATGGCTACACCTTC. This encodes CSVGSSANYGYTF.

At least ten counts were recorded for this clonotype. CDR3: CASSHYSGPSYEQYF. The CDR3 region has the DNA TGTGCCAGCAGCCACTACTCTGGGCCCTCCTACGAGCAGTACTTC. The chain recombines TRBV13 with TRBJ2-7; D ambiguous. The germline V gene has CDR1 PRHDT and CDR2 FYEKMQ (reference sequence). CDR3 length equals 15 residues. V lost 5 bases and J 0 bases, leaving 14 bases between the germline ends.

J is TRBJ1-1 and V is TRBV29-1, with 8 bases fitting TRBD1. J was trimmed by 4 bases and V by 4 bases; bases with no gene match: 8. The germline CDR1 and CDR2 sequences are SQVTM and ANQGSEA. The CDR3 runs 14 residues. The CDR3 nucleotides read TGCAGCGTTGCCCTCAGGGGGCCACCCACTGAAGCTTTCTTT. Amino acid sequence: CSVALRGPPTEAFF.

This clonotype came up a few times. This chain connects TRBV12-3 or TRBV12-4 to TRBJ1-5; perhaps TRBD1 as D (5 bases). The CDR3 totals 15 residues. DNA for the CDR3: TGTGCTAGTGGTTTCCCCGGGGGACTTAATCAGCCCCAGCATTTT. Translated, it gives CASGFPGGLNQPQHF.

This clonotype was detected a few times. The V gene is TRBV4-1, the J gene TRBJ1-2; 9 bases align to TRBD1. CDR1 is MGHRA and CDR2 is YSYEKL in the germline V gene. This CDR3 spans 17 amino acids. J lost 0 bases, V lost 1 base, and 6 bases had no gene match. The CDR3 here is CASSQARTGEANYGYTF. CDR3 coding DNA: TGCGCCAGCAGCCAAGCTCGGACAGGGGAAGCTAACTATGGCTACACCTTC.

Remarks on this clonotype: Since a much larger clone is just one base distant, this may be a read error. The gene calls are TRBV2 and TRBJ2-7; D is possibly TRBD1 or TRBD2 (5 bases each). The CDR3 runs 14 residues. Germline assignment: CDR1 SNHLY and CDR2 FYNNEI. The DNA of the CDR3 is TGTGCCAGCCGGGGACCGTTTAGCTCCTACGAGCGGTACTTC. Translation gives CASRGPFSSYERYF. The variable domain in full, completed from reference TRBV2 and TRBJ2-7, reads EPEVTQTPSHQVTQMGQEVILRCVPISNHLYFYWYRQILGQKVEFLVSFYNNEISEKSEIFDDQFSVERPDGSNFTLKIRSTKLEDSAMYFCASRGPFSSYERYFGPGTRLTVT.

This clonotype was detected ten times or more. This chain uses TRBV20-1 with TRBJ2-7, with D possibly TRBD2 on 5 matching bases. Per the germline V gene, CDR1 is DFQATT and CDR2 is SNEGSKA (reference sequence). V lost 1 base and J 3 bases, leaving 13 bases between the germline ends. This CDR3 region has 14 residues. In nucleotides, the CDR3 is TGCAGTGCTAGAGGGCTAGCAGACATCTACGAGCAGTACTTC. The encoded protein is CSARGLADIYEQYF.

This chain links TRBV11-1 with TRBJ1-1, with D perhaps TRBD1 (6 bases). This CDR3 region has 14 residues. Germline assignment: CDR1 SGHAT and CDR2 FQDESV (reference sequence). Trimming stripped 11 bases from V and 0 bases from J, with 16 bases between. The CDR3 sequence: CAETTGPMNTEAFF. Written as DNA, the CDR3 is TGTGCCGAAACGACAGGACCGATGAACACTGAAGCTTTCTTT.

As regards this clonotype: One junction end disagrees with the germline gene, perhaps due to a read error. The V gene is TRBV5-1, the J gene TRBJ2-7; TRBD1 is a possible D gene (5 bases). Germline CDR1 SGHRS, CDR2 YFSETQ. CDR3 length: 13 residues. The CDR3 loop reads CASSSRTFYEQYF. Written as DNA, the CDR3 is TGTGCCAGCAGCTCGAGGACATTCTACGAGCAGTACTTC.

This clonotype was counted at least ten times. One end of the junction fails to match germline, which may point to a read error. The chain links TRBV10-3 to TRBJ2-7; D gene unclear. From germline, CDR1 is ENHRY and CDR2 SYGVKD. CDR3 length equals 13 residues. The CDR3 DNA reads TGTGCCAGCAGTTACTTGGAGTCCTACGAGCAGTACTTC. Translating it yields CASSYLESYEQYF.

The CDR3 is CASSGRGASYGYTF. CDR3 in DNA: TGTGCCAGCAGTGGGCGGGGGGCCTCCTATGGCTACACCTTC. The chain recombines TRBV7-8 with TRBJ1-2; D may be TRBD1 (6 bases). V lost 6 bases to trimming and J lost 4 bases, with 15 bases between them. This CDR3 spans 14 amino acids. Germline CDR1 and CDR2: SGHVS and FQNEAQ.

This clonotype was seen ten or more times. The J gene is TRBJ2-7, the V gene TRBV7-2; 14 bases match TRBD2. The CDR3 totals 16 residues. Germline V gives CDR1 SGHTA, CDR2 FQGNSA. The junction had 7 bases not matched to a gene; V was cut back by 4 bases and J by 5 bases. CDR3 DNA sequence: TGTGCCAGCAGCTCAGGGACTAGCGGGAGATTGGACGAGCAGTACTTC. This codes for CASSSGTSGRLDEQYF.

CDR3 in amino acids: CSASMGLGYTF. The CDR3 coding sequence is TGCAGTGCCAGCATGGGCCTCGGCTACACCTTC. The genes are TRBV20-1 and TRBJ1-2; D unclear. The germline CDR1 and CDR2 sequences are DFQATT and SNEGSKA (reference sequence). V dropped 6 bases and J dropped 8 bases, with 13 bases sitting between them. This CDR3 is built from 11 residues.

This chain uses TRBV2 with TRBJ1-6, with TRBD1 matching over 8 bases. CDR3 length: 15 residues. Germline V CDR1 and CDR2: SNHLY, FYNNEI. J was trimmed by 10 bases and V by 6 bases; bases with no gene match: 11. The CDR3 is CASSFPGQASSPLHF. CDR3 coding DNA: TGTGCCAGCAGCTTCCCGGGACAGGCGAGCTCACCCCTCCACTTT.

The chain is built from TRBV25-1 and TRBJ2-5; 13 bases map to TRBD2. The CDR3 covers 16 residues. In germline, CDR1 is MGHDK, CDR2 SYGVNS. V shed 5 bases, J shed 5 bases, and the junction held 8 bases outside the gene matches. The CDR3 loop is CASSRTSGGIWETQYF. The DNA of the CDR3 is TGTGCCAGCAGTCGGACTAGCGGGGGTATTTGGGAGACCCAGTACTTC.

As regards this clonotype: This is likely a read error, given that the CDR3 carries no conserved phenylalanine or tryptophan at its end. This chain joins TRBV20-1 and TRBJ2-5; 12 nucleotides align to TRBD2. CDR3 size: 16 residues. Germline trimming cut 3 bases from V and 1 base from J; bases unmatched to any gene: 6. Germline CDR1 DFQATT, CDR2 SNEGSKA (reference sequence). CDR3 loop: CSASAGTSGFQETQYL. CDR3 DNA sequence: TGCAGTGCTAGCGCCGGGACTAGCGGGTTCCAAGAGACCCAGTACCTC.

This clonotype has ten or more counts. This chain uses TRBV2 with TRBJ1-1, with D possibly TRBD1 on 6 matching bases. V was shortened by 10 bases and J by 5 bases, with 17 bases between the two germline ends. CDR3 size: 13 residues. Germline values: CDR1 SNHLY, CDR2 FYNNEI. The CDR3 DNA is TGTGCCATCCGAGGGGGGACGAGTACTGAAGCTTTCTTT. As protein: CAIRGGTSTEAFF.